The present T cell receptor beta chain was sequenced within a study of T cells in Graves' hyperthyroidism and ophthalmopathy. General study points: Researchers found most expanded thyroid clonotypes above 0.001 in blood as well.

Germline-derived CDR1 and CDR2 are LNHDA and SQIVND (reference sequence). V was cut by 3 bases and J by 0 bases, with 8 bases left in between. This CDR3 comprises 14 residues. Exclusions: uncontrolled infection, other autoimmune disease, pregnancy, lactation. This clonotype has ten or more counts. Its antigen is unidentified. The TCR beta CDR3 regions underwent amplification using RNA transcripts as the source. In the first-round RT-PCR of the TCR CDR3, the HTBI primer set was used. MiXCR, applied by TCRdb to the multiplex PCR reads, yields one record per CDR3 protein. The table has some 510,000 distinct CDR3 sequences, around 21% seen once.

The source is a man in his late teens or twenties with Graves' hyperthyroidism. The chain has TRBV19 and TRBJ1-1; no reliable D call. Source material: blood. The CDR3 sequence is CASSIGTMNTEAFF. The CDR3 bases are TGTGCCAGTAGTATCGGAACGATGAACACTGAAGCTTTCTTT.